Reported below is one TCR beta chain. Its antigen is unknown. These data originate in a study of Tregs in tolerant kidney transplant recipients. Study results and limitations: Validation in larger populations is needed because few patients were studied. Tregs expanded with activated donor B cells seemed most donor-specific.

Some clones are missing from TCRdb's copy, which holds only in-frame ones; the method was immunoSEQ multiplex PCR. The table has about 60,000 clones, 80% to 95% seen once. The V end was cut by 3 bases, the J end by 5 bases, with 9 bases between. The CDR3 runs 13 residues. Germline lookup yields CDR1 LNHDA and CDR2 SQIVND (reference sequence). The V and J genes are TRBV19 and TRBJ2-3, with D possibly TRBD2 on 5 matching bases. Sequenced here: CD8+ T cells from blood, sampled before the transplant. This TCR derives from a human donor who received a combined kidney and bone marrow transplant. The CDR3: CASSMVGIDTQYF. CDR3 DNA: TGTGCCAGTAGTATGGTCGGGATAGATACGCAGTATTTT.